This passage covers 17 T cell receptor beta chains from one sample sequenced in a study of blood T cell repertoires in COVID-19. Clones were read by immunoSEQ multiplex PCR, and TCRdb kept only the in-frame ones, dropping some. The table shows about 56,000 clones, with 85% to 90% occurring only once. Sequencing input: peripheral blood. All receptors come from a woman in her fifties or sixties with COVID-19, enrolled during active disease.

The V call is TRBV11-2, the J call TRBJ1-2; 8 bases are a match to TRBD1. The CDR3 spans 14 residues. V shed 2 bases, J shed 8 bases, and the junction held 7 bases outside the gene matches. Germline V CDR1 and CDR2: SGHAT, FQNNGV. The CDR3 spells CASSLFRGPSGYTF. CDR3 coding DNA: TGTGCCAGCAGCTTATTCAGGGGGCCTAGCGGCTACACCTTC.

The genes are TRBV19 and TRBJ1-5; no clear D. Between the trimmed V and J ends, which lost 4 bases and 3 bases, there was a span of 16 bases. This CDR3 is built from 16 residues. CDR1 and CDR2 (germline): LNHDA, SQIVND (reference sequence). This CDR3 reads CASSTLTQKTNQPQHF. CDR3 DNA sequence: TGTGCCAGTAGTACGCTGACACAAAAGACCAATCAGCCCCAGCATTTT.

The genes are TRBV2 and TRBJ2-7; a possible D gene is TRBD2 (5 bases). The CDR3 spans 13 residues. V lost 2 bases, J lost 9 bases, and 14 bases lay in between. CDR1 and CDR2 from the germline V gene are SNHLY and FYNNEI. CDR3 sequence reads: CASSESGGIGQYF. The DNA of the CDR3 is TGTGCCAGCAGTGAATCTGGAGGTATAGGGCAGTACTTC.

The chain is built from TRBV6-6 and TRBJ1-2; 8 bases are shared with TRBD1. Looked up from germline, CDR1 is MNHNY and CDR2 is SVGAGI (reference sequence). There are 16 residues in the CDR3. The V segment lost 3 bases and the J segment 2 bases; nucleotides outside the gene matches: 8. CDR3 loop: CASSYPDRGNNYGYTF. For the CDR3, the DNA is TGTGCCAGCAGTTATCCCGACAGGGGCAACAACTATGGCTACACCTTC.

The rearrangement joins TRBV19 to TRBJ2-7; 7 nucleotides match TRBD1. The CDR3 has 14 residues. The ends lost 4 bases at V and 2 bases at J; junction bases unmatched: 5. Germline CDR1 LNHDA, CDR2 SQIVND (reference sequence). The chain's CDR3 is CASSSPGQTYEQYF. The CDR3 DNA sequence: TGTGCCAGTAGTAGCCCGGGACAGACCTACGAGCAGTACTTC.

The CDR3: CASASRPDYTEAFF. DNA for the CDR3: TGTGCCAGCGCCTCGAGGCCCGACTACACTGAAGCTTTCTTT. The chain uses TRBV6-5 and TRBJ1-1, with D unresolved. The CDR3 runs to 14 residues. Looked up from germline, CDR1 is MNHEY and CDR2 is SVGAGI. Trimming stripped 8 bases from V and 3 bases from J, with 16 bases between.

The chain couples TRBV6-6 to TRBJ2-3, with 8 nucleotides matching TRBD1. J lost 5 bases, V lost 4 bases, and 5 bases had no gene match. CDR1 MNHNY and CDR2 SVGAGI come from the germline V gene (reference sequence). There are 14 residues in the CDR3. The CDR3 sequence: CASSWGQEGDTQYF. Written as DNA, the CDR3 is TGTGCCAGCAGTTGGGGACAGGAGGGAGATACGCAGTATTTT.

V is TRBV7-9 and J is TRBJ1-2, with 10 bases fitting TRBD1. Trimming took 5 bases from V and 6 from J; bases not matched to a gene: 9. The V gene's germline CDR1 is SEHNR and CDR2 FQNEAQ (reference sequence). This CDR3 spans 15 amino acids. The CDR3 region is CASSHLDRGQNGYTF. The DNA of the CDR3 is TGTGCCAGCAGCCACTTAGACAGGGGGCAAAATGGCTACACCTTC.

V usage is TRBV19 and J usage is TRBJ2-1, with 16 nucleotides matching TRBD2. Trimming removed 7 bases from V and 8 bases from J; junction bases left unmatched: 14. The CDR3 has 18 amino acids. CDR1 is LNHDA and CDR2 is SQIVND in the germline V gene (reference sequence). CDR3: CASTPGTAGLAGGDEQFF. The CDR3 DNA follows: TGTGCCAGTACCCCTGGGACCGCGGGACTAGCGGGAGGGGATGAGCAGTTCTTC.

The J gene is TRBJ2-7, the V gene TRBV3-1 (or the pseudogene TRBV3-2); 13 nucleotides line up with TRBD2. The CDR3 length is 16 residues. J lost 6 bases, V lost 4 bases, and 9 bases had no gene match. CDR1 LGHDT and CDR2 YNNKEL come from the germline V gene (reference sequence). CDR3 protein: CASSLRTSGSRVEQYF. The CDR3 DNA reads TGTGCCAGCAGCCTCCGGACTAGCGGGAGTAGAGTCGAGCAGTACTTC.

This chain's CDR3 is CASSQTGGYGYTF. Written as DNA, the CDR3 is TGTGCCAGCAGTCAGACAGGGGGATATGGCTACACCTTC. V usage is TRBV12-3 or TRBV12-4 and J usage is TRBJ1-2, with 9 bases lining up with TRBD1. J was trimmed by 5 bases and V by 5 bases; bases with no gene match: 3. The CDR3 is made up of 13 amino acids.

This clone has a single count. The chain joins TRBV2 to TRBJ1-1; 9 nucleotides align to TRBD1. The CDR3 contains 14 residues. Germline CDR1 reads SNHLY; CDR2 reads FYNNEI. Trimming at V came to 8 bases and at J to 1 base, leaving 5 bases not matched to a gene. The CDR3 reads CASARQGGNTEAFF. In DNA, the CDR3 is TGTGCCAGCGCCAGACAGGGGGGGAACACTGAAGCTTTCTTT.

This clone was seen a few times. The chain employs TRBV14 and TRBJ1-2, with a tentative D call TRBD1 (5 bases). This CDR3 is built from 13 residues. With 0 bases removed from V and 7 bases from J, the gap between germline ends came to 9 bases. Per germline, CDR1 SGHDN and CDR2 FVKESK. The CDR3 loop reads CASSQDSGFGYTF. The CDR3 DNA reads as TGTGCCAGCAGCCAAGATTCAGGGTTTGGCTACACCTTC. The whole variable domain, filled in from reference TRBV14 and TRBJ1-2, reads EAGVTQFPSHSVIEKGQTVTLRCDPISGHDNLYWYRRVMGKEIKFLLHFVKESKQDESGMPNNRFLAERTGGTYSTLKVQPAELEDSGVYFCASSQDSGFGYTFGSGTRLTVV.

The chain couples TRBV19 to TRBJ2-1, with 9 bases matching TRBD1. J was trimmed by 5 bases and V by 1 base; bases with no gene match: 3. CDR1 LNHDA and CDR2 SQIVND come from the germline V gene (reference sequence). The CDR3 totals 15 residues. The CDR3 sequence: CASSIGTGEDNEQFF. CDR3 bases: TGTGCCAGTAGTATAGGGACAGGGGAGGACAATGAGCAGTTCTTC.

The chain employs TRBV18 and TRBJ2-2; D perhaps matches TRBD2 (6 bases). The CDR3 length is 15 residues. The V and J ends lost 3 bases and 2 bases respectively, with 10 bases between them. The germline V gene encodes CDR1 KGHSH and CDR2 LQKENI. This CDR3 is CASSPIGSNTGELFF. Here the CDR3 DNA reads TGTGCCAGCTCACCGATCGGGAGCAACACCGGGGAGCTGTTTTTT.

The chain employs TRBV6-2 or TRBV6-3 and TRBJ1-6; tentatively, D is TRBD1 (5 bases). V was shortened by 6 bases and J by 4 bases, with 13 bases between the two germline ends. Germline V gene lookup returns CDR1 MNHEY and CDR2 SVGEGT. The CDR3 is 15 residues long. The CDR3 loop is CASSLGDRYNSPLHF. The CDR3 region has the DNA TGTGCCAGCAGCCTAGGAGACAGATATAATTCACCCCTCCACTTT.

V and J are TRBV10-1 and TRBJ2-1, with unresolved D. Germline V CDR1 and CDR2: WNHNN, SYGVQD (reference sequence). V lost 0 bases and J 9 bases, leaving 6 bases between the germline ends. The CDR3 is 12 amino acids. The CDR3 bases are TGCGCCAGCAGTGAGTCGGTGAGTGAGCAGTTCTTC. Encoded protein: CASSESVSEQFF.